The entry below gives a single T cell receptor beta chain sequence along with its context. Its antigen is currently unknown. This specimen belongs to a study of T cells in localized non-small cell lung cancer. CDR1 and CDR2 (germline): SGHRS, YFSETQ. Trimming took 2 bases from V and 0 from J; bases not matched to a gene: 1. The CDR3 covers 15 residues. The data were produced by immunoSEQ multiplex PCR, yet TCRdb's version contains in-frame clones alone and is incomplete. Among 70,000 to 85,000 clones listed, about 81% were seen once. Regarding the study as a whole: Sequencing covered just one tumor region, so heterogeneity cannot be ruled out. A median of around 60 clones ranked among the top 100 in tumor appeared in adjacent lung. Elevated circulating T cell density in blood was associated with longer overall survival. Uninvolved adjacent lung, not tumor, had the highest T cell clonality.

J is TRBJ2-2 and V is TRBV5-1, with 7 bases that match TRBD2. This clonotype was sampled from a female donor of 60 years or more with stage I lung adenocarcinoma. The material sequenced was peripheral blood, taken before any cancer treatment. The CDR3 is CASSFGTTNTGELFF. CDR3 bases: TGCGCCAGCAGCTTCGGGACTACGAACACCGGGGAGCTGTTTTTT.